This T cell receptor beta chain comes out of a study of T cell responses to AZD1222 COVID-19 vaccine. Study results and limitations: The study found vaccine-associated CD4 TCRs spanning spike, dominant at 160-218 and 743-854. Donors were chiefly white British, with a greater number of females, and clonal diversity was perhaps underestimated. Vaccination with two AZD1222 doses was followed by a rise in Spike-specific TCR breadth and depth.

Method: immunoSEQ multiplex PCR; TCRdb's copy keeps in-frame clones and lacks some. The sample consists of 45,000 to 70,000 clones, 80% to 90% of them appearing once. The V gene's germline CDR1 is SGHAT and CDR2 FQNNGV. This CDR3 is 15 amino acids long. V lost 1 base to trimming and J lost 1 base, with 10 bases between them. About this clone: The target antigen is unknown.

The sample was peripheral blood, taken 28 days after the second AZD1222 dose. V usage is TRBV11-2 and J usage is TRBJ2-5; perhaps TRBD2 as D (6 bases). The TCR sequence derives from an adult who received the AZD1222 COVID-19 vaccine. CDR3 amino acids: CASSLGGLPQETQYF. CDR3 DNA: TGTGCCAGCAGCTTAGGGGGACTTCCCCAAGAGACCCAGTACTTC.